The rows below give T cell receptor beta chains drawn from one sample of a study of lymphopenia after photon versus proton radiotherapy. The protocol was immunoSEQ multiplex PCR, while the TCRdb copy is restricted to in-frame clones and leaves out a portion. Of 35,000 to 50,000 clones listed, 80% to 95% are singletons. Sample: peripheral blood, taken from a patient treated with photon-based radiotherapy. The source is a man in his 60s with cholangiocarcinoma. Each CDR3 is given without its conserved first and last residue. The D gene is left open where the match is weak. Clone size appears in some rows only: once, few, many, or a class for an expanded clone.

V	D	J	size	CDR3
TRBV5-6	NA	TRBJ2-1	NA	ASGGNNEQF
TRBV18	TRBD1	TRBJ2-2	NA	ASSLRTGGAAGELF
TRBV6-5	NA	TRBJ2-1	NA	ASSQGDSFYNEQF
TRBV20-1	NA	TRBJ1-6	NA	SVGVDSPLH
TRBV7-3	NA	TRBJ2-7	NA	ASSPVSYEQY
TRBV11-3	TRBD2	TRBJ2-1	NA	ASSSRTSGNVVF
TRBV15	NA	TRBJ2-7	NA	ATSTQSSYEQY
TRBV18	TRBD1	TRBJ2-3	NA	ASSPQGDTDTQY
TRBV6-4	TRBD2	TRBJ2-3	few	ASSSGRGADTQY
TRBV5-1	NA	TRBJ2-2	NA	ASSLAAGTGELF
TRBV7-7	NA	TRBJ2-1	NA	ASSLGRDLPGLGSYNEQF
TRBV21-1	NA	TRBJ2-7	NA	ASSSTSGGLSTYEQY
TRBV29-1	TRBD2	TRBJ2-5	NA	SVEGGGDLKTQY
TRBV27	TRBD2	TRBJ2-3	NA	ASSPIAGGTDTQY
TRBV5-1	TRBD2	TRBJ2-7	NA	ASSISGGQYEQY
TRBV13	NA	TRBJ2-5	NA	ASSRRRETQY
TRBV5-1	NA	TRBJ2-3	NA	ASSLGGRTTDTQY
TRBV11-3	NA	TRBJ1-6	NA	ASSLGQRDSPLH
TRBV19	TRBD1	TRBJ1-6	NA	ASSSSTGVNSPLH
TRBV5-6	TRBD2	TRBJ2-1	NA	ASSPGLAGEGSYNEQF
TRBV6-5	NA	TRBJ1-1	NA	ASSSGDATEAF
TRBV6-5	NA	TRBJ2-7	NA	ASSPSSQYEQY
TRBV5-1	TRBD2	TRBJ2-3	NA	ASSWRLAGDTDTQY
TRBV28	TRBD2	TRBJ2-1	NA	ASSVAGPKNEQF
TRBV28	NA	TRBJ2-7	NA	ASSLYEGQQY